This T cell receptor beta chain came from a study of post-analysis software for immune sequencing data. As for the study in general: Relapsing-remitting, secondary progressive and progressive-relapsing multiple sclerosis courses were included.

Overall study findings and caveats: Controls showed lower frequencies than patients for five TRBV segments, and TRBV5-6, TRBV5-1 and TRBV20-1 were among these.

V lost 2 bases to trimming and J lost 3 bases, with 14 bases between them. Germline CDR1 is MNHEY and CDR2 is SMNVEV (reference sequence). The CDR3 is made up of 15 amino acids. Tagging with unique molecular identifiers was a feature of the TCR beta cDNA libraries. Via MiXCR, TCRdb re-called the PCR reads, giving one row per CDR3 protein. This sample has 650,000 to 900,000 distinct CDR3 sequences; about 43% occur once, and the top ten carry roughly 4.9%. Concerning this clonotype itself: The target antigen is unknown.

The source of this sequence is a girl aged 10 to 17 with multiple sclerosis. This chain links TRBV27 with TRBJ2-7; perhaps TRBD2 as D (6 bases). Sequenced input: blood. CDR3 bases: TGTGCCAGCAGTTTAGTGCGGAGGGCGATCTACGAGCAGTACTTC. Encoded protein: CASSLVRRAIYEQYF.